There are a few counts of the clone carrying this TCR beta chain. The data were obtained in a study of shared clonotypes between healthy human individuals. The authors ran the assay at deep level. TCRdb's copy holds only in-frame clones and misses some; the assay was immunoSEQ multiplex PCR. The sample carries fewer than 700,000 clones, around three quarters recorded once. Samples left unsorted employed approximately 94 million PBMCs for genomic DNA. V lost 2 bases and J lost 4; bases outside the gene matches: 6. This CDR3 is built from 16 residues. Looked up from germline, CDR1 is SGHTA and CDR2 is FQGTGA.

The material sequenced was PBMCs. The rearrangement joins TRBV7-3 to TRBJ2-2; 8 nucleotides agree with TRBD2. The source of this sequence is a middle-aged woman in good health. Some clones in this sample may be carry-over from other donors' samples. CDR3: CASSLPAGGSTGELFF. CDR3 DNA sequence: TGTGCCAGCAGCTTACCGGCGGGAGGAAGCACCGGGGAGCTGTTTTTT.